This T cell receptor beta chain is drawn from a study of blood T cell repertoires in COVID-19 (dated by TCRdb to about 2020). With regard to the full study: Samples covering the acute and convalescent phases of COVID-19 were provided by collaborators in the United States, Italy and Spain. The prospective study material was composed of cDNA or gDNA derived from T cells, B-cell-depleted T cells, or PBMCs. The dataset comprised deeply sampled blood TCRbeta repertoires from subjects exposed to, actively infected with, or recovered from COVID-19. The repertoires were released in a freely available public database intended as a resource for research on the immune response to SARS-CoV-2. The samples were drawn from two sources: the first 160 participants of the ongoing ImmuneRACE study, and over 950 subjects contributed by 6 global collaborators. A de-identified subject ID, COVID-19 status, age in years and sex were almost always included in the sample metadata. Where available, HLA class I and class II types were taken from metadata supplied by the sample provider and were not determined by assay-based typing. Overall study results and their limits: The amount of clinical and demographic metadata varied by source and participant and was provided uncurated.

The germline V gene yields SNHLY for CDR1 and FYNNEI for CDR2. Trimming takes 6 bases off V and 3 bases off J; junction bases not matched to a gene: 7. The CDR3 contains 14 residues, cysteine and phenylalanine counted. Only the CDR3 DNA is retained, 42 bases long and in frame from the first base. The immunoSEQ Assay, a bias-controlled multiplex PCR, was used to amplify TCRbeta CDR3 regions from genomic DNA. The original pipeline was this. The number of nucleated cells in each sample was estimated from the amplification of reference gene primers within the assay. To quantify the absolute abundance of each unique TCRbeta CDR3 rearrangement, sequence reads were collapsed and filtered. For each sample, productive Simpson clonality was calculated as the square root of Simpson's diversity index across productive rearrangements. Not all clones reach the TCRdb copy of this immuneACCESS table, which keeps in-frame sequences only. Checked studies attribute under half of the gap to unresolved V genes and leave the rest unexplained. Clone size and the V and J calls come from that table; the DNA yielded D and trimming. In this sample the table shows 150,000 to 200,000 clones, nearly 80% of which occur a single time. Clones ranked in the top ten supply around 24% of the sample.

Whole blood was collected in K2EDTA tubes by collaborating institutions according to the institutions' own protocols. Collaborator samples were shipped for TCRbeta analysis as frozen whole blood, isolated PBMCs, or DNA extracted from either sample type. This clone was seen a handful of times. Its antigen has not been determined. Qualities for individual bases were not recorded, and no much larger clone is one base off. This sequence was found in a woman aged 70-85 years with acute or convalescent COVID-19. The rearranged chain carries TRBV2 and TRBJ2-7, with TRBD1 matching 8 junction bases. Sequenced: peripheral blood. The CDR3 is CASSGTGGFYEQYF. The nucleotide sequence reads as follows: TGTGCCAGCAGCGGGACAGGAGGATTCTACGAGCAGTACTTC.